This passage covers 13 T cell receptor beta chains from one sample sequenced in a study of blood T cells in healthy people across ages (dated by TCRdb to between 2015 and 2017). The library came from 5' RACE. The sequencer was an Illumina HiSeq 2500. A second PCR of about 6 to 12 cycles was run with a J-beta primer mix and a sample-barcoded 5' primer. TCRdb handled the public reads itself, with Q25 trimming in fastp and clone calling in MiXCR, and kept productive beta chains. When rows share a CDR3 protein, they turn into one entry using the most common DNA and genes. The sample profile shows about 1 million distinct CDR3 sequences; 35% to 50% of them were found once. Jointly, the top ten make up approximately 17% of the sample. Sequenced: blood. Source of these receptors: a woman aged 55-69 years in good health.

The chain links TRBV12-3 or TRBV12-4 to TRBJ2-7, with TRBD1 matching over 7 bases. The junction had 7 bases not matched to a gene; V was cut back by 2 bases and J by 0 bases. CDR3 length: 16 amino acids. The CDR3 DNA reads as TGTGCCAGCAGTTTAAACCTCGGGACAGCCTCCTACGAGCAGTACTTC. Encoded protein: CASSLNLGTASYEQYF.

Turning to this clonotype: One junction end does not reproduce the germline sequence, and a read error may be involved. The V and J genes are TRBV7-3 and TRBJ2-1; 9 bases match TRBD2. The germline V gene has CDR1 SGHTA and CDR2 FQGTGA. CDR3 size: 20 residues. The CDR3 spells CASSLGGGGRAHLSHNEQFF. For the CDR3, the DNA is TGTGCCAGCAGCTTAGGCGGGGGCGGGAGGGCACACCTCTCCCACAATGAGCAGTTCTTC.

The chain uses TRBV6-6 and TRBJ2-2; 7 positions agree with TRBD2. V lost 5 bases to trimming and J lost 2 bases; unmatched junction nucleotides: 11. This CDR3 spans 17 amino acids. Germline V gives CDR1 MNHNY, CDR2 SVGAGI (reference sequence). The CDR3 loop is CASSPPLSGRNTGELFF. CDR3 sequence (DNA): TGTGCCAGCAGTCCACCCCTTAGCGGGCGAAACACCGGGGAGCTGTTTTTT.

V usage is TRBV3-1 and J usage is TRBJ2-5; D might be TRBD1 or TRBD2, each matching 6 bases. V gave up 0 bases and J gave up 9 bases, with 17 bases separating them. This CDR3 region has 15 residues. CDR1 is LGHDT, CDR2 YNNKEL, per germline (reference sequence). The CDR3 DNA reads TGTGCCAGCAGCCAAGATAGGGGACTGTACAGGGCCCAGTACTTC. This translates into CASSQDRGLYRAQYF.

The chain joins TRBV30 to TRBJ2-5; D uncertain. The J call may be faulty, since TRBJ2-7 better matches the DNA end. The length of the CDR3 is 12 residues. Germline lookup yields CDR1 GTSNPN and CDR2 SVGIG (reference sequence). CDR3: CAWSPGTYEQYF. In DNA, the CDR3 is TGTGCCTGGAGTCCAGGTACCTACGAGCAGTACTTC.

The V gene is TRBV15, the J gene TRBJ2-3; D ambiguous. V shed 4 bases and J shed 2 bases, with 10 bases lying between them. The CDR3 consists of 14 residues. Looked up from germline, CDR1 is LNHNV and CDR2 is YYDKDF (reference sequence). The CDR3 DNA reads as TGTGCCACCAGCATTCCAGCCCCCACAGATACGCAGTATTTT. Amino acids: CATSIPAPTDTQYF.

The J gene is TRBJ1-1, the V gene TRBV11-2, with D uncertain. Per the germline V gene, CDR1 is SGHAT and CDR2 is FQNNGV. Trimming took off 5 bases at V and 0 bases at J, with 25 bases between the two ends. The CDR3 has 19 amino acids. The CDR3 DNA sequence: TGTGCCAGCAGCCGAGGCCACCCCACACAGATCTCCATGAACACTGAAGCTTTCTTT. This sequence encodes CASSRGHPTQISMNTEAFF.

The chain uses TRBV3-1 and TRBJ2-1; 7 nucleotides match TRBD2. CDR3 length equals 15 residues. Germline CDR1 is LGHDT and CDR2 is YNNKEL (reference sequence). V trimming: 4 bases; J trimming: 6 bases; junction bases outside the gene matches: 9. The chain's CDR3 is CASSPLLATGNEQFF. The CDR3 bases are TGTGCCAGCAGCCCGCTACTAGCGACCGGCAATGAGCAGTTCTTC.

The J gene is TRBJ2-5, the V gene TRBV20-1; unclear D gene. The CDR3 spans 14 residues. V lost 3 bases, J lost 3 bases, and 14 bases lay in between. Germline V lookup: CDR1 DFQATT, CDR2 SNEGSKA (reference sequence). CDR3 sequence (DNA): TGCAGTGCTAGTGTCCGTAGGGCAGAAGAGACCCAGTACTTC. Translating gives CSASVRRAEETQYF.

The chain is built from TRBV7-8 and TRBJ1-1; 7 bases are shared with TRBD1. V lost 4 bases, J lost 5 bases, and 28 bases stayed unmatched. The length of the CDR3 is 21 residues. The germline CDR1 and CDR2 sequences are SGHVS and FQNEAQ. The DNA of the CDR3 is TGTGCCAGCAGCTCTAAGAGGGTCTCAGGGGGACGCGAGATGCCGAGGACTGAAGCTTTCTTT. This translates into CASSSKRVSGGREMPRTEAFF.

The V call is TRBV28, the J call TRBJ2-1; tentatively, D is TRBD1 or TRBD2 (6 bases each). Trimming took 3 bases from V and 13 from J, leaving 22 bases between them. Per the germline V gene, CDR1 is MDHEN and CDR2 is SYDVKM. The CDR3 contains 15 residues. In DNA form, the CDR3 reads TGTGCCAGCAGTTTTAAGGGGGGTTGGCAAGAGACCCAGTTCTTC. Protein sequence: CASSFKGGWQETQFF. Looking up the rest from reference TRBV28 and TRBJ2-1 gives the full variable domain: DVKVTQSSRYLVKRTGEKVFLECVQDMDHENMFWYRQDPGLGLRLIYFSYDVKMKEKGDIPEGYSVSREKKERFSLILESASTNQTSMYLCASSFKGGWQETQFFGPGTRLTVL.

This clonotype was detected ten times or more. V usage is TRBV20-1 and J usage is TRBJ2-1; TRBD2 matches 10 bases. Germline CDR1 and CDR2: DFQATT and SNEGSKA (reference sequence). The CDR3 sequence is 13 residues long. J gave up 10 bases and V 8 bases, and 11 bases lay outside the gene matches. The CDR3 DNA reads TGCAGTCCCAGGGGTGGTAGCGGGGGGGAGCAGTTCTTC. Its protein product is CSPRGGSGGEQFF.

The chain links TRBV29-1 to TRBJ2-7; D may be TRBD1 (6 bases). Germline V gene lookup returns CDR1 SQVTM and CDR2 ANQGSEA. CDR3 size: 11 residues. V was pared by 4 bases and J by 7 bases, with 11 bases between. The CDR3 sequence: CSVGDTGEQYF. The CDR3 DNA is TGCAGCGTTGGGGACACGGGGGAGCAGTACTTC.